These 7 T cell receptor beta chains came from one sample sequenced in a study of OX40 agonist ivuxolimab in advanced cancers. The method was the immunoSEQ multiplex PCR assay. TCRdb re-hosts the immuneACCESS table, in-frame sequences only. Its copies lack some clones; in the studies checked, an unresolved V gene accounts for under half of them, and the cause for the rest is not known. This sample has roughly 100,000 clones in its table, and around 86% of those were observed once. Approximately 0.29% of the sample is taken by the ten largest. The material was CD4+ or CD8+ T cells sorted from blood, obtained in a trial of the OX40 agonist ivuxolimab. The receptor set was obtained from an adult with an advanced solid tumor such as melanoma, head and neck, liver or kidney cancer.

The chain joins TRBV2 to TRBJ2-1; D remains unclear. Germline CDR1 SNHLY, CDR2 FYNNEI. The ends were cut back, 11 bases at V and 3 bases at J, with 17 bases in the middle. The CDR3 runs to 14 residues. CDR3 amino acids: CAGSEGFGYNEQFF. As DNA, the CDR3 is TGTGCCGGAAGCGAAGGGTTCGGCTACAATGAGCAGTTCTTC.

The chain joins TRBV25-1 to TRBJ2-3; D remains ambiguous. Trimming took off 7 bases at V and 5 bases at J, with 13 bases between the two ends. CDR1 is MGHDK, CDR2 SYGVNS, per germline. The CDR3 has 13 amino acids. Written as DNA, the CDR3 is TGTGCCAGCAACTTAGTAGTAGGAGATACGCAGTATTTT. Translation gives CASNLVVGDTQYF.

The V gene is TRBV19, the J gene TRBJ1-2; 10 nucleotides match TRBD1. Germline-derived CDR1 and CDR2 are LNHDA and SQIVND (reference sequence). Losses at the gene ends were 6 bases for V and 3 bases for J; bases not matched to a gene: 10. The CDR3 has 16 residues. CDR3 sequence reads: CASRGTGTGVYYGYTF. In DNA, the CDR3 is TGTGCCAGTAGGGGAACCGGGACAGGGGTGTACTATGGCTACACCTTC.

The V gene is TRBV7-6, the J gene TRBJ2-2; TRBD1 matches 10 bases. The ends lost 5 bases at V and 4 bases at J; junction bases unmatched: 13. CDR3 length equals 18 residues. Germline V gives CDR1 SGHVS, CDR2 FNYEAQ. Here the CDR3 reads CASSRPSGQGGITGELFF. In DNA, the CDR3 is TGTGCCAGCAGCCGGCCCTCCGGACAGGGGGGTATCACCGGGGAGCTGTTTTTT.

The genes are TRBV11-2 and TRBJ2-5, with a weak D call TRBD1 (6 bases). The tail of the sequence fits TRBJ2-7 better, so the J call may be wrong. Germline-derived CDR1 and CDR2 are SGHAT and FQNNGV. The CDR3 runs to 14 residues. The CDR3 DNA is TGTGCCAGCAGCTTCTCCAGGGGAACCTACGAGCAGTACTTC. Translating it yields CASSFSRGTYEQYF.

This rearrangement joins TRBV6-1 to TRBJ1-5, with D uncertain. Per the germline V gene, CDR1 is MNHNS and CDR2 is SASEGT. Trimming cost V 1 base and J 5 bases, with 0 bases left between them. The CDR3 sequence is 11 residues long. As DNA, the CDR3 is TGTGCCAGCAGTGAAGATCAGCCCCAGCATTTT. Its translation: CASSEDQPQHF.

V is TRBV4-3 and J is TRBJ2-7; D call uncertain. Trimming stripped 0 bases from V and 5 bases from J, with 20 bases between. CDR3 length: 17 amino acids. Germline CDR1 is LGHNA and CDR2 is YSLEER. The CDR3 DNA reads TGCGCCAGCAGCCAAGATTTTGCGGACCCACCAGCCGACGAGCAGTACTTC. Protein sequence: CASSQDFADPPADEQYF.